Listed below are T cell receptor beta chains from one sample, sequenced in a study of control samples from healthy donors and cancer patients. Measured with immunoSEQ multiplex PCR; TCRdb has only the in-frame clones, and not every one. Among tens of thousands of clones listed, almost 96% were seen once. Sequenced sample: blood. The receptors were sampled from a woman younger than 45 in good health. Each CDR3 is given with its conserved first and last residue. D genes are given only for firm matches.

cdr3_nt: TGCAGCGTTGAGGCTAACTACAATGAGCAGTTCTTC
cdr3_aa: CSVEANYNEQFF
j_call: TRBJ2-1
d_call: NA
v_call: TRBV29-1

cdr3_nt: TGTGCCAGCACCAAGGCGGGTGTGGGAGAGCAGTACTTC
cdr3_aa: CASTKAGVGEQYF
j_call: TRBJ2-7
d_call: NA
v_call: TRBV28

cdr3_nt: TGTGCCAGCACCAGCACGGCAACAGGGGTAGAAGAGCAGTACTTC
cdr3_aa: CASTSTATGVEEQYF
j_call: TRBJ2-7
d_call: TRBD1
v_call: TRBV6-5

cdr3_nt: TGTGCCAGCAGGCGGGACAGAGATACGCAGTATTTT
cdr3_aa: CASRRDRDTQYF
j_call: TRBJ2-3
d_call: NA
v_call: TRBV27

cdr3_nt: TGTGCCAGCAGCCCAACTAGCGGGAATTACAATGAGCAGTTCTTC
cdr3_aa: CASSPTSGNYNEQFF
j_call: TRBJ2-1
d_call: TRBD2
v_call: TRBV7-3

cdr3_nt: TGTGCCAGCAGTCCACACGACACGAACACTGAAGCTTTCTTT
cdr3_aa: CASSPHDTNTEAFF
j_call: TRBJ1-1
d_call: NA
v_call: TRBV9

cdr3_nt: TGTGCCACCAGTGTTGGGACAGGGGGAAATGAGCAGTTCTTC
cdr3_aa: CATSVGTGGNEQFF
j_call: TRBJ2-1
d_call: TRBD1
v_call: TRBV24-1

cdr3_nt: TGTGCCAGCTCACCACCGGGGAGAGGCACTGAAGCTTTCTTT
cdr3_aa: CASSPPGRGTEAFF
j_call: TRBJ1-1
d_call: NA
v_call: TRBV18

cdr3_nt: TGTGCCACCAGCATCTGGGACAGGGTTAACGGGGAGCTGTTTTTT
cdr3_aa: CATSIWDRVNGELFF
j_call: TRBJ2-2
d_call: TRBD1
v_call: TRBV15

cdr3_nt: TGTGCCAGCAGCTTATTGTCAGTGAGGAGTGGGAGGAACCACTCTGGGGCCAACGTCCTGACTTTC
cdr3_aa: CASSLLSVRSGRNHSGANVLTF
j_call: TRBJ2-6
d_call: NA
v_call: TRBV7-8

cdr3_nt: TGTGCCAGCAGTTTAGGTTACACTGAAGCTTTCTTT
cdr3_aa: CASSLGYTEAFF
j_call: TRBJ1-1
d_call: NA
v_call: TRBV28